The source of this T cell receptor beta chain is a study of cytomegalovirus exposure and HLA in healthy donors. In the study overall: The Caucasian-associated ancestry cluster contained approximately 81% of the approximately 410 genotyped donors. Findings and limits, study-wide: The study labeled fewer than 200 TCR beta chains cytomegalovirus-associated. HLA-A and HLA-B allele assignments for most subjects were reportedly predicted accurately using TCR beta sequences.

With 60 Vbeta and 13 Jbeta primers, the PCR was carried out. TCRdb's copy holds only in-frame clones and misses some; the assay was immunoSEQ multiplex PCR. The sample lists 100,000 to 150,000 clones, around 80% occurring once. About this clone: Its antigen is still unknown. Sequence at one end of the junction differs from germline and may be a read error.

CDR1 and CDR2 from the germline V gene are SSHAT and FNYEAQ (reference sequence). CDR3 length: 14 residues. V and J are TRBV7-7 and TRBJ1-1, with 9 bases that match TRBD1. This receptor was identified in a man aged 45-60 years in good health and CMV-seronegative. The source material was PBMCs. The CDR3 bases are TGTGCTAGCAGTTCCGGACAGGGGAACTTCTGGGCTTTCTTT. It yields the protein CASSSGQGNFWAFF.